Listed below are T cell receptor beta chains from one sample, sequenced in a study of cytomegalovirus exposure and HLA in healthy donors. Method: immunoSEQ multiplex PCR; TCRdb's copy keeps in-frame clones and lacks some. The sample data list around 150,000 clones. The sequenced sample was PBMCs. The receptors derive from a man aged 25-40 years in good health and CMV-seronegative. CDR3s include the opening cysteine and the closing phenylalanine or tryptophan. The D gene is left open where the match is weak.

>TRBV19|TRBD1|TRBJ1-1
CASSIGGGAYTEAFF
TGTGCCAGTAGTATAGGAGGGGGCGCTTACACTGAAGCTTTCTTT
>TRBV28|TRBD1|TRBJ1-1
CASSTGGSVEAFF
TGTGCCAGCAGCACAGGGGGCAGCGTTGAAGCTTTCTTT
>TRBV2|.|TRBJ1-4
CASSVPRVGEKLFF
TGTGCCAGCAGTGTTCCCAGGGTGGGGGAAAAACTGTTTTTT
>TRBV29-1|.|TRBJ1-1
CSVEEIRREAFF
TGCAGCGTTGAAGAGATACGCAGAGAAGCTTTCTTT
>TRBV19|TRBD2|TRBJ2-1
CASSIWSSGIYNEQFF
TGTGCCAGTAGTATCTGGTCTAGCGGAATATACAATGAGCAGTTCTTC
>TRBV19|TRBD1|TRBJ1-1
CASSVTGGGTEAFF
TGTGCCAGTAGTGTTACAGGGGGGGGGACTGAAGCTTTCTTT
>TRBV5-4|TRBD1|TRBJ1-4
CASSDRQGEKLFF
TGTGCCAGCAGTGATCGACAGGGTGAAAAACTGTTTTTT
>TRBV4-1|TRBD1|TRBJ1-2
CASSNTGEPYGYTF
TGCGCCAGCAGCAACACAGGGGAGCCCTATGGCTACACCTTC
>TRBV6-5|.|TRBJ2-2
CASTQLANTGELFF
TGTGCCAGCACACAGCTTGCGAACACCGGGGAGCTGTTTTTT
>TRBV15|.|TRBJ2-6
CATSLTGLGANVLTF
TGTGCCACCAGTTTGACGGGGTTGGGGGCCAACGTCCTGACTTTC
>TRBV29-1|TRBD1|TRBJ2-1
CSVDTTGGLNNEQFF
TGCAGCGTGGATACTACAGGGGGCCTAAACAATGAGCAGTTCTTC
>TRBV6-1|TRBD2|TRBJ2-7
CASTVGTTAYEQYF
TGTGCCAGCACAGTCGGGACTACTGCCTACGAGCAGTACTTC
>TRBV6-1|.|TRBJ1-1
CASKGLQNTEAFF
TGTGCCAGCAAGGGACTGCAGAACACTGAAGCTTTCTTT
>TRBV7-9|.|TRBJ1-2
CASSWTYGYTF
TGTGCCAGCAGCTGGACTTATGGCTACACCTTC
>TRBV20-1|.|TRBJ1-1
CSEDKTEAFF
TGCAGTGAGGACAAGACTGAAGCTTTCTTT
>TRBV7-8|TRBD2|TRBJ2-1
CASSLGPSGYNEQFF
TGTGCCAGCAGCTTAGGGCCTAGCGGGTACAATGAGCAGTTCTTC
>TRBV7-9|.|TRBJ1-1
CASSGGQRPTEAFF
TGTGCCAGCAGTGGAGGGCAGCGACCCACTGAAGCTTTCTTT
>TRBV5-1|.|TRBJ2-3
CASSLSTDTQYF
TGCGCCAGCAGCCTAAGCACAGATACGCAGTATTTT
>TRBV27|.|TRBJ1-2
CASSSPDTNYGYTF
TGTGCCAGCAGCTCGCCCGACACTAACTATGGCTACACCTTC
>TRBV15|.|TRBJ2-7
CATSSLRTREQYF
TGTGCCACCAGCAGCCTCCGGACACGGGAGCAGTACTTC
>TRBV7-6|TRBD1|TRBJ1-5
CASSPGQKYSNQPQHF
TGTGCCAGCAGCCCGGGACAGAAATATAGCAATCAGCCCCAGCATTTT
>TRBV28|.|TRBJ1-5
CASSPGGRDSNQPQHF
TGTGCCAGCAGTCCCGGCGGCAGGGATAGCAATCAGCCCCAGCATTTT
>TRBV7-3|TRBD1|TRBJ2-7
CASSLGQANEQYF
TGTGCCAGCAGCCTGGGACAGGCAAACGAGCAGTACTTC
>TRBV2|TRBD2|TRBJ2-2
CASTIHRGASGTGELFF
TGTGCCAGCACGATTCATAGGGGGGCTAGCGGGACCGGGGAGCTGTTTTTT
>TRBV5-1|TRBD1|TRBJ2-1
CASSLGFGVGTVLNEQFF
TGCGCCAGCAGCTTGGGATTTGGGGTGGGGACAGTTCTCAATGAGCAGTTCTTC
>TRBV10-3|.|TRBJ1-2
CAISDEGVSHYGYTF
TGTGCCATCAGTGACGAGGGGGTATCCCACTATGGCTACACCTTC
>TRBV18|.|TRBJ2-2
CASSSGLLNTGELFF
TGTGCCAGCTCATCGGGACTCCTAAACACCGGGGAGCTGTTTTTT
>TRBV5-3|.|TRBJ2-1
CARSPGWRLIPDNEQFF
TGTGCCAGAAGCCCAGGCTGGAGGCTGATCCCCGACAATGAGCAGTTCTTC
>TRBV5-6|TRBD2|TRBJ2-7
CASSPRGTRASYEQYF
TGTGCCAGCAGCCCACGAGGGACTAGGGCTTCCTACGAGCAGTACTTC
>TRBV27|TRBD2|TRBJ2-6
CASSLRGVPGANVLTF
TGTGCCAGCAGTTTACGGGGGGTGCCTGGGGCCAACGTCCTGACTTTC
>TRBV7-2|TRBD2|TRBJ2-5
CASSLVALTSGRTETQYF
TGTGCCAGCAGCTTAGTTGCTTTGACTAGCGGGAGGACAGAGACCCAGTACTTC
>TRBV6-1|TRBD1|TRBJ2-1
CASSEAGQGAYNEQFF
TGTGCCAGCAGTGAAGCGGGACAGGGAGCCTACAATGAGCAGTTCTTC
>TRBV19|TRBD2|TRBJ2-1
CASSSRSLADPNEQFF
TGTGCCAGTAGTTCCCGATCACTAGCGGACCCAAATGAGCAGTTCTTC
>TRBV27|TRBD2|TRBJ2-1
CANGLDFEQFF
TGTGCCAACGGACTAGATTTTGAGCAGTTCTTC
>TRBV28|TRBD1|TRBJ2-7
CASRGTGKGGAYEQYF
TGTGCCAGCAGGGGGACAGGCAAAGGGGGAGCCTACGAGCAGTACTTC
>TRBV5-1|TRBD1|TRBJ2-2
CASSFGTGWLTGELLF
TGCGCCAGCAGCTTTGGGACAGGGTGGTTAACCGGGGAGCTGCTTTTT
>TRBV27|TRBD2|TRBJ2-2
CASSLGGRAFTGELFF
TGTGCCAGCAGTTTGGGCGGGAGGGCGTTTACCGGGGAGCTGTTTTTT
>TRBV7-9|TRBD2|TRBJ2-1
CASSSTGTNLNEQFF
TGTGCCAGCAGCTCGACCGGGACTAACCTAAATGAGCAGTTCTTC
>TRBV5-4|.|TRBJ2-5
CASSLRQAYQETQYF
TGTGCCAGCAGCTTGAGGCAGGCGTACCAAGAGACCCAGTACTTC
>TRBV6-6|.|TRBJ1-3
CASSPTGFSGNTIYF
TGTGCCAGCAGTCCAACAGGGTTTTCTGGAAACACCATATATTTT
>TRBV7-9|.|TRBJ1-6
CASSFRDYNSPLHF
TGTGCCAGCAGCTTCCGGGATTATAATTCACCCCTCCACTTT
>TRBV20-1|.|TRBJ2-5
CSARPGETQYF
TGCAGTGCTAGACCCGGGGAGACCCAGTACTTC
>TRBV7-2|TRBD1|TRBJ1-5
CASSLQGVVSNQPQHF
TGTGCCAGCAGCTTACAGGGGGTTGTGAGCAATCAGCCCCAGCATTTT
>TRBV15|.|TRBJ2-4
CATSRDSMNIQYF
TGTGCCACCAGCAGAGATAGTATGAACATTCAGTACTTC
>TRBV6-6|TRBD2|TRBJ2-3
CASSYPLAVGVDTQYF
TGTGCCAGCAGTTACCCACTAGCGGTGGGGGTGGATACGCAGTATTTT